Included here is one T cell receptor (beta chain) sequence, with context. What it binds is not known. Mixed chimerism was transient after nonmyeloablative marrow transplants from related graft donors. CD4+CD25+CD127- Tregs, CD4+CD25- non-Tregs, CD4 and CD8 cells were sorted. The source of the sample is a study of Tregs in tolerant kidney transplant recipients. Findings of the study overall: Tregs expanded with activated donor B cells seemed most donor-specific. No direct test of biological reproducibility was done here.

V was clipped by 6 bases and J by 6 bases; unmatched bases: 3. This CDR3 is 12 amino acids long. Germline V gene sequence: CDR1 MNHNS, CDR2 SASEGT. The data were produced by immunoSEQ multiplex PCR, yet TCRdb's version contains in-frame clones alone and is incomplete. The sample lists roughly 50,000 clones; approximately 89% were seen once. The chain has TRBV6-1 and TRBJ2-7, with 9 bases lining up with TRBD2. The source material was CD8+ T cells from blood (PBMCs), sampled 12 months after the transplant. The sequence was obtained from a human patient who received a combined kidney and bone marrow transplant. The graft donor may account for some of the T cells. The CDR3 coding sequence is TGTGCCAGCAGCGGGACTAGCCTCGAGCAGTACTTC. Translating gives CASSGTSLEQYF.